This record looks at one T cell receptor beta chain sequence and its context. Repertoires were generated with immunoSEQ multiplex PCR, while TCRdb's copy carries only in-frame clones and drops some. The top ten hold around 1.5% of the sample, which has approximately 96,000 clones, around 91% seen once. These data belong to a study of OX40 agonist ivuxolimab in advanced cancers. Trimming stripped 5 bases from V and 3 bases from J, with 13 bases between. The CDR3 sequence is 13 residues long. CDR1 and CDR2 (germline): GTSNPN, SVGIG (reference sequence). The chain uses TRBV30 and TRBJ2-5; perhaps TRBD2 as D (7 bases). The material sequenced was CD4+ or CD8+ T cells sorted from blood, taken in a trial of the OX40 agonist ivuxolimab. The sequence derives from an adult with an advanced solid tumor such as melanoma, head and neck, liver or kidney cancer. The CDR3 spells CAWAEGGEETQYF. CDR3 bases: TGTGCCTGGGCCGAGGGGGGGGAAGAGACCCAGTACTTC.